This entry features one T cell receptor beta chain sequence. As yet, its antigen is unknown. MiXCR, applied by TCRdb to the reads, yields one record per CDR3 protein. The table records some 440,000 distinct CDR3 sequences, roughly 30% of them present only once. The source of the sample is a study of T cell repertoires in cytomegalovirus infection. Study-level results: Identification of carriers of CMV plus the relevant HLA was performed using cumulative public TCR beta family frequency.

In germline, CDR1 is SGHVS, CDR2 FNYEAQ. V trimming: 2 bases; J trimming: 3 bases; junction bases outside the gene matches: 14. This CDR3 is 18 amino acids long. This TCR was recovered from a human donor in good health (CMV status not recorded). Some clones in this sample may be carry-over from other donors' samples. Sequencing was done on a sample of PBMCs. The J gene is TRBJ1-1, the V gene TRBV7-6; 8 bases match TRBD1. The CDR3 DNA reads TGTGCCAGCAGCTTATCCCTCCCAGGGGGCGCTTGGGACACTGAAGCTTTCTTT. It encodes CASSLSLPGGAWDTEAFF. Full variable domain (outside the CDR3, taken from reference TRBV7-6 and TRBJ1-1): GAGVSQSPRYKVTKRGQDVALRCDPISGHVSLYWYRQALGQGPEFLTYFNYEAQQDKSGLPNDRFSAERPEGSISTLTIQRTEQRDSAMYRCASSLSLPGGAWDTEAFFGQGTRLTVV.